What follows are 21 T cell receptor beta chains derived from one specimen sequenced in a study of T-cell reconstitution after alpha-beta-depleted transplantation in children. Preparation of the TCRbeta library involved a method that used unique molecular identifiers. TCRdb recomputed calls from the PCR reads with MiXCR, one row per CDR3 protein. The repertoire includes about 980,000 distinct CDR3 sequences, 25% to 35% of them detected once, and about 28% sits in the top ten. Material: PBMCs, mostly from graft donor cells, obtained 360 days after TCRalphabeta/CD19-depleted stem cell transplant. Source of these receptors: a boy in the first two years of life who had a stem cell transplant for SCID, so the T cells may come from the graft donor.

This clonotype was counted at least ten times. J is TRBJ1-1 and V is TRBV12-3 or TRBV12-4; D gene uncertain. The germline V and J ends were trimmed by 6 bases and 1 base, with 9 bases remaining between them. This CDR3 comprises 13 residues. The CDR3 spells CASSFAGNTEAFF. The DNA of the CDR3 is TGTGCCAGCAGCTTCGCGGGGAACACTGAAGCTTTCTTT.

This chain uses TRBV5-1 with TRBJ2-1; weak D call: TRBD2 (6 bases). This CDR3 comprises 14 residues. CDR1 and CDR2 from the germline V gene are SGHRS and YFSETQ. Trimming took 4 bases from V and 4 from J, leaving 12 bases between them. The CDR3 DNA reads TGCGCCAGCAGCGGGGAGGCCTATTACAATGAGCAGTTCTTC. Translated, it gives CASSGEAYYNEQFF.

The CDR3 sequence is CATSDPGLKATDTQYF. The CDR3 region has the DNA TGTGCCACCAGTGACCCGGGACTAAAAGCCACAGATACGCAGTATTTT. The chain combines TRBV24-1 with TRBJ2-3; 7 bases map to TRBD2. The CDR3 extends over 16 amino acids. J lost 2 bases, V lost 4 bases, and 8 bases had no gene match. CDR1 is KGHDR, CDR2 SFDVKD, per germline.

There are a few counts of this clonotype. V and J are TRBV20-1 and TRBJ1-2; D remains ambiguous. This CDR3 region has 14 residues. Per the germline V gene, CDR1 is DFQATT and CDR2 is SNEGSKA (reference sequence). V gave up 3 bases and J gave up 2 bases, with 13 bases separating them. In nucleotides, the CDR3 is TGCAGTGCTAGTCCCCGGACCGAGAACTATGGCTACACCTTC. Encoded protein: CSASPRTENYGYTF.

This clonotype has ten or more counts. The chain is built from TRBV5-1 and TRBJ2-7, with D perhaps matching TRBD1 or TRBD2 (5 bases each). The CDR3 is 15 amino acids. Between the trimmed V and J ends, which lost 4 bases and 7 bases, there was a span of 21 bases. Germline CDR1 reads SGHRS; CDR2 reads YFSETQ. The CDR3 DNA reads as TGCGCCAGCAGCCCAAAGGGGACCCACCCGCAGGAGCAGTACTTC. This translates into CASSPKGTHPQEQYF.

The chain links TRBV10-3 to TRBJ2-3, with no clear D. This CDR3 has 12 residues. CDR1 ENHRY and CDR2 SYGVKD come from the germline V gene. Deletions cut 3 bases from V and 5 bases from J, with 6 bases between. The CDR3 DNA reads TGTGCCATCAGTGATATGGTAGATACGCAGTATTTT. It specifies CAISDMVDTQYF.

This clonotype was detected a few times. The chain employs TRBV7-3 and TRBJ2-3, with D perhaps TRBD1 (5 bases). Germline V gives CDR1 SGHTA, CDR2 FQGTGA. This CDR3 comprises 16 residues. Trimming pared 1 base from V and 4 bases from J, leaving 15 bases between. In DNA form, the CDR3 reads TGTGCCAGCAGCTTAATGGCAGGGCGATCGGCAGATACGCAGTATTTT. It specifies CASSLMAGRSADTQYF.

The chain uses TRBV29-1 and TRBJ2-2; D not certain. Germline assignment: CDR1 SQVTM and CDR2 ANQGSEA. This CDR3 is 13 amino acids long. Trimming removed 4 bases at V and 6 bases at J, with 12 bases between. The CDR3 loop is CSVGYADAGELFF. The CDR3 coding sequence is TGCAGCGTTGGGTACGCGGACGCCGGGGAGCTGTTTTTT.

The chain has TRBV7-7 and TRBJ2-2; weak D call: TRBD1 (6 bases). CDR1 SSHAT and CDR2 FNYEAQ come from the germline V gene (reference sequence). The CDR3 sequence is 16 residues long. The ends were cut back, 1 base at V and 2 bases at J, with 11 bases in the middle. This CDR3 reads CASSLGAQGNTGELFF. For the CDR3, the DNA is TGTGCCAGCAGCTTAGGGGCACAGGGAAACACCGGGGAGCTGTTTTTT. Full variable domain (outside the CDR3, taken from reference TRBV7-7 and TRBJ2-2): GAGVSQSPRYKVTKRGQDVTLRCDPISSHATLYWYQQALGQGPEFLTYFNYEAQPDKSGLPSDRFSAERPEGSISTLTIQRTEQRDSAMYRCASSLGAQGNTGELFFGEGSRLTVL.

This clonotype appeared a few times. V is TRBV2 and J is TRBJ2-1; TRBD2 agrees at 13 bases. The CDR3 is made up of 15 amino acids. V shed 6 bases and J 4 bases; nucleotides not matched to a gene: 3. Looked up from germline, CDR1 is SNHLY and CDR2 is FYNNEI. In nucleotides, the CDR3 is TGTGCCAGCAGGGGGACTAGCGGGGATTACAATGAGCAGTTCTTC. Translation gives CASRGTSGDYNEQFF.

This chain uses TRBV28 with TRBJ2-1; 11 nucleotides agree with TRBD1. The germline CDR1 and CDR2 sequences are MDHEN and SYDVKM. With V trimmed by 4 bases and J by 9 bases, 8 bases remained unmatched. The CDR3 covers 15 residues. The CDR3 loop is CASSSRDRGIREQFF. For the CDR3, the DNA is TGTGCCAGCAGTTCCCGGGACAGGGGGATACGTGAGCAGTTCTTC.

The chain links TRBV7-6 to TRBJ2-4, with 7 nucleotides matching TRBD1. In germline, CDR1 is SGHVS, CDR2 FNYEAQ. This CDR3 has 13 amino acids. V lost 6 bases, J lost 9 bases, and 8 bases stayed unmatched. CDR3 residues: CASSSRQGSIQYF. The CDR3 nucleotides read TGTGCCAGCAGTTCAAGACAGGGTAGCATTCAGTACTTC.

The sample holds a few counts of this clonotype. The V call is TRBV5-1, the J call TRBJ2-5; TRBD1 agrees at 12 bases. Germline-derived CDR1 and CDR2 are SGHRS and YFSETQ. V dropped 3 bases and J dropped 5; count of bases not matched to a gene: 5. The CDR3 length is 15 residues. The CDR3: CASSSGQGAGETQYF. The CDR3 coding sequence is TGCGCCAGCAGCTCGGGACAGGGGGCAGGGGAGACCCAGTACTTC.

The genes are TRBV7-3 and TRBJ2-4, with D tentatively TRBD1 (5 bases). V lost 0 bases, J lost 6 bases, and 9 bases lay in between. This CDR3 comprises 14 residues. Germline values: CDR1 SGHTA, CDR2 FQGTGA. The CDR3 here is CASSLTEGANIQYF. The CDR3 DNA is TGTGCCAGCAGCTTAACGGAAGGGGCAAACATTCAGTACTTC.

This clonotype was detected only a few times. The CDR3 loop is CASNPHDRGLGTQYF. Here the CDR3 DNA reads TGTGCCTCCAACCCCCATGACAGGGGCCTCGGGACCCAGTACTTC. The chain recombines TRBV10-3 with TRBJ2-5; 8 nucleotides line up with TRBD1. The germline gives CDR1 ENHRY, CDR2 SYGVKD. CDR3 length: 15 residues. V shed 11 bases and J 7 bases; nucleotides not matched to a gene: 18.

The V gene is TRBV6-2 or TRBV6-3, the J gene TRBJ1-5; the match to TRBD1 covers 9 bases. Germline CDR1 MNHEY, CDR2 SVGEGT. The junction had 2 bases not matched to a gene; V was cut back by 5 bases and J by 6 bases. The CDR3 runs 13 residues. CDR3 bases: TGTGCCAGCAGTGGACAGGGGTTTCAGCCCCAGCATTTT. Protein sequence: CASSGQGFQPQHF.

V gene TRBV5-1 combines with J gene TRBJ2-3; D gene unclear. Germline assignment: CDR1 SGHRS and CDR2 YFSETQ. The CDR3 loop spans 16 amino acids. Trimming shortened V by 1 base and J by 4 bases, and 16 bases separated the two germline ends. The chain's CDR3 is CASSLSASAVADTQYF. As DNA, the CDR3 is TGCGCCAGCAGCTTGAGCGCGTCCGCGGTCGCAGATACGCAGTATTTT.

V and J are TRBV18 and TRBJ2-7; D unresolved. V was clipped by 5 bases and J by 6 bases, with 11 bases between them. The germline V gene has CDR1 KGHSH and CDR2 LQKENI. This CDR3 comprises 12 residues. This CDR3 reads CASSYSPGEQYF. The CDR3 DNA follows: TGTGCCAGCTCATATTCACCGGGCGAGCAGTACTTC.

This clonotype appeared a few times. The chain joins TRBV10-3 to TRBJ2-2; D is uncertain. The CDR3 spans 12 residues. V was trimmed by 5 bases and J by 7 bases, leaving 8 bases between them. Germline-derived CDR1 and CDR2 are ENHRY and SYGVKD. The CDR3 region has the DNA TGTGCCATCAGTCCCGCCGGCGGGGAGCTGTTTTTT. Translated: CAISPAGGELFF.

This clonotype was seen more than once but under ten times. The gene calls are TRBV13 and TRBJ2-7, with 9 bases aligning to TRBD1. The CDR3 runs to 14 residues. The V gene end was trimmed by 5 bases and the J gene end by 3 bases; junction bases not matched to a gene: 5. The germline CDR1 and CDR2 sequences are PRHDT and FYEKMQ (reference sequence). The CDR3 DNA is TGTGCCAGCAGCGCACAGGGGGCCCACTACGAGCAGTACTTC. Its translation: CASSAQGAHYEQYF. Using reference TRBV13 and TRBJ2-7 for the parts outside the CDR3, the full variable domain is AAGVIQSPRHLIKEKRETATLKCYPIPRHDTVYWYQQGPGQDPQFLISFYEKMQSDKGSIPDRFSAQQFSDYHSELNMSSLELGDSALYFCASSAQGAHYEQYFGPGTRLTVT.

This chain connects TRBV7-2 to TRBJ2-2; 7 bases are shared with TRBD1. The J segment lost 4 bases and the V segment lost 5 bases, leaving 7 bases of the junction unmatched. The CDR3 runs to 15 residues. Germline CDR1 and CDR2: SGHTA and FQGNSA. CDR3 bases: TGTGCCAGCAGCGAACAGGGGCGCCCCACCGGGGAGCTGTTTTTT. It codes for CASSEQGRPTGELFF.